The 19 T cell receptor beta chains below come from one sample, sequenced in a study of cytomegalovirus exposure and HLA in healthy donors. The PCR had 60 Vbeta and 13 Jbeta primers. The assay was immunoSEQ multiplex PCR, and TCRdb's table has in-frame clones only and misses some. In total, the table holds around 100,000 clones. The sample comprised PBMCs. The receptors originated from a woman under 40 in good health and CMV-seronegative.

The J gene is TRBJ2-5, the V gene TRBV11-2; D may be TRBD2 (5 bases). V was trimmed by 1 base and J by 5 bases, leaving 14 bases between them. This CDR3 spans 15 amino acids. Germline CDR1 SGHAT, CDR2 FQNNGV. The CDR3 DNA reads as TGTGCCAGCAGCTTAGGTCCGGCAGCGGAGGAGACCCAGTACTTC. This codes for CASSLGPAAEETQYF.

The V call is TRBV10-3, the J call TRBJ2-7; TRBD2 agrees at 9 bases. Looked up from germline, CDR1 is ENHRY and CDR2 is SYGVKD. The CDR3 contains 17 residues. V shed 4 bases and J 1 base; nucleotides not matched to a gene: 11. The CDR3 spells CAISATPSGADSYEQYF. The CDR3 bases are TGTGCCATCAGTGCGACCCCTAGCGGGGCGGATTCCTACGAGCAGTACTTC.

CDR3 in DNA: TGTGCCAGCAGCGCCCGACAGGGGGCGCGCAATGAGCAGTTCTTC. As protein: CASSARQGARNEQFF. The V gene is TRBV9, the J gene TRBJ2-1; 10 bases fit TRBD1. Germline CDR1 and CDR2: SGDLS and YYNGEE. The CDR3 is made up of 15 amino acids. The ends lost 3 bases at V and 6 bases at J; junction bases unmatched: 6.

The gene calls are TRBV18 and TRBJ2-7; D might be TRBD1 (6 bases). Looked up from germline, CDR1 is KGHSH and CDR2 is LQKENI. The V end was cut by 2 bases, the J end by 6 bases, with 11 bases between. CDR3 size: 13 residues. The CDR3 coding sequence is TGTGCCAGCTCACCATCAGGGGAGAGCGAGCAGTACTTC. This encodes CASSPSGESEQYF.

J is TRBJ2-5 and V is TRBV10-3; 7 bases line up with TRBD1. The end of the DNA is better explained by TRBJ2-7, so the J call may be wrong. The CDR3 is 14 amino acids. Germline assignment: CDR1 ENHRY and CDR2 SYGVKD. The DNA for the CDR3 is TGTGCCATCAGGATTTCAGGGGGCTCCTACGAGCAGTACTTC. Translated, it gives CAIRISGGSYEQYF.

This chain links TRBV6-1 with TRBJ1-4; possible D gene TRBD1, 5 bases. The germline V and J ends were trimmed by 0 bases and 6 bases, with 8 bases remaining between them. CDR3 size: 14 residues. Germline V gene lookup returns CDR1 MNHNS and CDR2 SASEGT. The CDR3 region is CASSEAGGDEKLFF. CDR3 in DNA: TGTGCCAGCAGTGAAGCGGGGGGAGATGAAAAACTGTTTTTT.

V and J are TRBV28 and TRBJ2-7, with 9 bases identical to TRBD2. CDR1 is MDHEN, CDR2 SYDVKM, per germline. The trim removed 3 bases at V and 0 bases at J, leaving 9 bases unmatched. The CDR3 loop spans 17 amino acids. CDR3 sequence: CASSLLLAGISSYEQYF. CDR3 in DNA: TGTGCCAGCAGTTTGTTACTAGCGGGTATTAGCTCCTACGAGCAGTACTTC.

CDR3 in DNA: TGTGCCATCAGGGTAGACTTAGTCGCAGATACGCAGTATTTT. Amino acid sequence: CAIRVDLVADTQYF. The chain recombines TRBV10-3 with TRBJ2-3, with D hard to call. The CDR3 is 14 amino acids. Trimming pared 6 bases from V and 4 bases from J, leaving 14 bases between. Germline values: CDR1 ENHRY, CDR2 SYGVKD.

The V call is TRBV5-6, the J call TRBJ2-2; 10 nucleotides match TRBD2. Per the germline V gene, CDR1 is SGHDT and CDR2 is YYEEEE. V lost 4 bases, J lost 9 bases, and 12 bases stayed unmatched. This CDR3 is built from 16 residues. The CDR3 region is CASSGRGSGRARELFF. The DNA for the CDR3 is TGTGCCAGCAGCGGGAGAGGGAGCGGGAGGGCCCGGGAGCTGTTTTTT.

The CDR3 DNA reads as TGCGCCAGCAGCAGGGCTGGAGGGACTGAAGCTTTCTTT. It translates to CASSRAGGTEAFF. J is TRBJ1-1 and V is TRBV5-1, with D hard to call. Trimming took off 4 bases at V and 5 bases at J, with 12 bases between the two ends. Germline V gives CDR1 SGHRS, CDR2 YFSETQ. This CDR3 is 13 amino acids long.

In DNA, the CDR3 is TGCGCCAGCAGCTCTTCTAGCACAGATACGCAGTATTTT. This gives the protein CASSSSSTDTQYF. The chain combines TRBV5-1 with TRBJ2-3; the D is unclear. The V gene's germline CDR1 is SGHRS and CDR2 YFSETQ. V was trimmed by 3 bases and J by 0 bases, leaving 5 bases between them. CDR3 length: 13 residues.

The gene calls are TRBV2 and TRBJ1-4; 9 positions match TRBD1. Germline CDR1 is SNHLY and CDR2 is FYNNEI. The J segment lost 5 bases and the V segment lost 6 bases, leaving 4 bases of the junction unmatched. The CDR3 length is 14 residues. CDR3 sequence reads: CASSGTGRNEKLFF. CDR3 coding DNA: TGTGCCAGCAGCGGGACAGGGAGGAATGAAAAACTGTTTTTT.

CDR3 in DNA: TGTGCCAGCAGCTCGCAGGCTTATCTCTCCTACGAGCAGTACTTC. Its protein product is CASSSQAYLSYEQYF. The J gene is TRBJ2-7, the V gene TRBV7-2; the D is unclear. The germline V gene encodes CDR1 SGHTA and CDR2 FQGNSA. V was trimmed by 4 bases and J by 0 bases, leaving 13 bases between them. The CDR3 totals 15 residues. Supplemented by reference TRBV7-2 and TRBJ2-7, the full variable domain reads GAGVSQSPSNKVTEKGKDVELRCDPISGHTALYWYRQSLGQGLEFLIYFQGNSAPDKSGLPSDRFSAERTGGSVSTLTIQRTQQEDSAVYLCASSSQAYLSYEQYFGPGTRLTVT.

V and J are TRBV14 and TRBJ2-5; possibly TRBD1 for D (6 bases). Trimming cost V 0 bases and J 4 bases, with 12 bases left between them. The CDR3 length is 15 residues. The germline CDR1 and CDR2 sequences are SGHDN and FVKESK. CDR3 in DNA: TGTGCCAGCAGCCAAGATGGACAGAGTGGAGAGACCCAGTACTTC. It yields the protein CASSQDGQSGETQYF.

Of note for this clone: The same CDR3 is also encoded by other DNA sequences in this sample. This chain uses TRBV27 with TRBJ2-1; TRBD2 matches 11 bases. Germline CDR1 is MNHEY and CDR2 is SMNVEV (reference sequence). V was clipped by 2 bases and J by 6 bases; unmatched bases: 3. There are 15 residues in the CDR3. The CDR3 reads CASSLLAGGFNEQFF. CDR3 coding DNA: TGTGCCAGCAGTTTACTAGCGGGAGGATTCAATGAGCAGTTCTTC.

This chain uses TRBV7-9 with TRBJ2-1; D perhaps matches TRBD2 (6 bases). V dropped 2 bases and J dropped 6 bases, with 8 bases sitting between them. The CDR3 has 13 residues. Germline CDR1 and CDR2: SEHNR and FQNEAQ (reference sequence). The CDR3, as DNA: TGTGCCAGCAGCTTAAACGGGGGCAATGAGCAGTTCTTC. Its protein is CASSLNGGNEQFF. The variable domain in full, with the rest retrieved from reference TRBV7-9 and TRBJ2-1, is DTGVSQNPRHKITKRGQNVTFRCDPISEHNRLYWYRQTLGQGPEFLTYFQNEAQLEKSRLLSDRFSAERPKGSFSTLEIQRTEQGDSAMYLCASSLNGGNEQFFGPGTRLTVL.

The chain uses TRBV19 and TRBJ1-5, with unresolved D. The CDR3 loop spans 16 amino acids. V was trimmed by 2 bases and J by 1 base, leaving 12 bases between them. From germline, CDR1 is LNHDA and CDR2 SQIVND (reference sequence). CDR3 protein: CASSIIFGLSNQPQHF. CDR3 sequence (DNA): TGTGCCAGTAGTATAATTTTCGGACTGAGCAATCAGCCCCAGCATTTT.

The CDR3 nucleotides read TGTGCCAGTAGTAGGGATAGGACTCGTCTCCTCACAGATACGCAGTATTTT. Protein sequence: CASSRDRTRLLTDTQYF. V usage is TRBV19 and J usage is TRBJ2-3; a weak D match, TRBD2 (5 bases). This CDR3 comprises 17 residues. Per the germline V gene, CDR1 is LNHDA and CDR2 is SQIVND (reference sequence). V dropped 4 bases and J dropped 2 bases, with 19 bases sitting between them.

The chain has TRBV6-5 and TRBJ1-6; D possibly corresponds to TRBD1 (5 bases). CDR3 size: 14 residues. Trimming cost V 2 bases and J 6 bases, with 8 bases left between them. CDR1 and CDR2 from the germline V gene are MNHEY and SVGAGI. The CDR3 coding sequence is TGTGCCAGCAGTTACGGGCAGGGTAATTCACCCCTCCACTTT. Protein: CASSYGQGNSPLHF.